This T cell receptor (beta chain) was documented in a study of blood T cell repertoires in COVID-19 (dated by TCRdb to between 2020 and 2021). In terms of the full investigation: Collaborator samples came from the United States, Italy and Spain and covered acute and convalescent phases of COVID-19. The prospective study material was composed of cDNA or gDNA derived from T cells, B-cell-depleted T cells, or PBMCs. The repertoires were released in a freely available public database intended as a resource for research on the immune response to SARS-CoV-2. The samples were drawn from two sources: the first 160 participants of the ongoing ImmuneRACE study, and 1,200 or so subjects contributed by 6 global collaborators. The sample metadata nearly always contained a de-identified subject ID, COVID-19 status, age in years and sex. Where available, HLA class I and class II types were obtained from metadata supplied by the sample provider rather than from assay-based typing. The dataset comprised deeply sampled blood TCRbeta repertoires from subjects exposed to, actively infected with, or recovered from COVID-19.

Collaborating institutions collected whole blood in K2EDTA tubes following their own protocols. Collaborator samples were shipped for TCRbeta analysis as frozen whole blood, isolated PBMCs, or DNA extracted from either sample type. About this clone itself: This receptor's antigen is unknown. Base qualities are not provided; no much larger clone lies one nucleotide away.

The investigation overall reported the following: Clinical and demographic metadata were provided uncurated, with the amount varying by source and participant.

TCRbeta CDR3 regions were amplified from genomic DNA using the immunoSEQ Assay, a bias-controlled multiplex PCR. For the original study's pipeline: The number of nucleated cells in each sample was estimated by amplification of reference gene primers within the assay. To quantify the absolute abundance of each unique TCRbeta CDR3 rearrangement, sequence reads were collapsed and filtered. For each sample, productive Simpson clonality was calculated by taking the square root of Simpson's diversity index across productive rearrangements. The table comes from immuneACCESS by way of TCRdb, which keeps in-frame sequences with V and J called. Part of the clones is missing from these tables; in studies checked, under half for an unresolved V gene and the rest for unknown reasons. The V and J calls and clone size come from that table; D and trimming were worked out from the DNA. Here the sample has more than 140,000 clones; 70% to 85% occur a single time. About 6.8% of the sample rests with the top ten.

Based on the germline V gene, the CDR1 and CDR2 sequences are MNHEY and SVGAGI. V sheds 8 bases and J sheds 0 bases, leaving 11 bases between their ends. There are 14 amino acids in the CDR3, from cysteine to phenylalanine inclusive. The kept DNA is CDR3 alone, 42 bases in frame from the first base. The rearranged segments are TRBV6-5 and TRBJ1-5; TRBD1 is a possible D gene, resting on 6 matching bases. The material sequenced was peripheral blood. The receptor was isolated from a woman in her forties or fifties in a cohort sampled during active or convalescent COVID-19. This receptor has the CDR3 CASRTDYSNQPQHF. DNA sequence: TGTGCCAGCCGGACAGATTATAGCAATCAGCCCCAGCATTTT.